The present T cell receptor (beta chain) was sequenced within a study of vaccination and CD4 T cells after COVID-19. As for the study in general: Once diagnosed, patients had post-COVID samples drawn a median approximately 100 days later (range 35 to 161). Study observations and caveats: A median approximately 83% of convalescent patients' SARS-CoV-2-reactive clones emerged only after vaccination.

Cultured CD4+ T cell DNA underwent sequencing with the Oncomine TCR Beta short-read assay. A single record per CDR3 protein comes from TCRdb applying MiXCR to the PCR reads. The repertoire holds about 12,000 distinct CDR3 sequences, with around 64% as singletons. As for treatment: approximately nine-day PBMC culture with coronavirus spike peptide pools or control peptides (ViraFEST assay). Remarks on this clonotype: The antigen is undetermined.

V lost 6 bases, J lost 3 bases, and 3 bases stayed unmatched. Germline values: CDR1 DFQATT, CDR2 SNEGSKA (reference sequence). The CDR3 has 14 residues. This sample comprised CD4+ T cells from blood, cultured in vitro, obtained before SARS-CoV-2 vaccination. The gene calls are TRBV20-1 and TRBJ2-2, with 11 bases aligning to TRBD1. This sequence was found in a human donor who had recovered from COVID-19. CDR3 nucleotides: TGCAGTGCATGGGACAGGGGGGACACCGGGGAGCTGTTTTTT. It yields the protein CSAWDRGDTGELFF.